This TCR beta chain was observed in a study of blood T cell repertoires in COVID-19. Overall study: Samples taken during acute and convalescent COVID-19 were collected in the United States, Italy and Spain. The analysed material was cDNA or gDNA that came from T cells, B-cell-depleted T cells, or PBMCs.

This clone was seen once. Sequencing used immunoSEQ multiplex PCR; TCRdb keeps in-frame clones, though not all of them. The sample contains approximately 200,000 clones, about four fifths of which appear only once. The TCR comes from a woman aged 25 to 39 who had recovered from COVID-19. Sample: peripheral blood.

This chain's CDR3 is CASSQDWTSGSTYNEQFF. The CDR3 DNA follows: TGTGCCAGCAGCCAAGATTGGACTAGCGGGAGTACGTACAATGAGCAGTTCTTC. The chain links TRBV3-1 (or the pseudogene TRBV3-2) to TRBJ2-1; 13 bases match TRBD2. This CDR3 is 18 amino acids long. The V and J ends lost 0 bases and 4 bases, in that order; junction bases with no gene match: 6. Per germline, CDR1 LGHDT and CDR2 YNNKEL (reference sequence).